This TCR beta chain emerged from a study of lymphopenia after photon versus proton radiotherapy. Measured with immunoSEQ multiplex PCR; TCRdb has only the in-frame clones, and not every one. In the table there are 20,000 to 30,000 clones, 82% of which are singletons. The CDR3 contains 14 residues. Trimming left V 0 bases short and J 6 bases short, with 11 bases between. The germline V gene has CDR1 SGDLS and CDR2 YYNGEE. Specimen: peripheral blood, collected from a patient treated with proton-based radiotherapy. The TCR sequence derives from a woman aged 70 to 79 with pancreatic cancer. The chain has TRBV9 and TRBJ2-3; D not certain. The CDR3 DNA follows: TGTGCCAGCAGCGTAGAAATTTTGGCGGATACGCAGTATTTT. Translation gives CASSVEILADTQYF.